The 4 T cell receptor beta chains reported below all come from one sample, sequenced in a study of TIL therapy for anti-PD-1-resistant metastatic lung cancer. Time point noted: pre-treatment sample, taken before nivolumab and TIL therapy. Tumor tissue came from excised metastases, mostly pleural nodules or supraclavicular lymph nodes. Sequencing used immunoSEQ v3. Sequenced by immunoSEQ multiplex PCR; TCRdb stores in-frame clones only, minus some. The sample consists of about 100,000 clones, approximately 65% of them appearing once. Source: tumor tissue, taken at baseline. The source is a person aged 25-79 years with non-small cell lung cancer.

The chain recombines TRBV6-6 with TRBJ2-7, with D tentatively TRBD2 (6 bases). The CDR3 length is 13 residues. Germline values: CDR1 MNHNY, CDR2 SVGAGI (reference sequence). V was clipped by 7 bases and J by 2 bases, with 12 bases between them. CDR3 loop: CASKGGKAYEQYF. CDR3 sequence (DNA): TGTGCCAGCAAGGGCGGGAAGGCCTACGAGCAGTACTTC.

CDR3 in DNA: TGCGCCAGCAATGGACTAGCGGGAGGGTACAATGAGCAGTTCTTC. Translation: CASNGLAGGYNEQFF. This chain connects TRBV10-2 to TRBJ2-1; TRBD2 agrees at 15 bases. CDR3 length equals 15 residues. CDR1 and CDR2 (germline): WSHSY, SAAADI. Germline trimming cut 7 bases from V and 4 bases from J; bases unmatched to any gene: 2.

This chain's CDR3 is CASSLPGTAYTPLHF. CDR3 coding DNA: TGTGCCAGCAGCTTACCAGGGACAGCCTACACACCCCTCCACTTT. The genes are TRBV7-2 and TRBJ1-6; TRBD1 matches at 7 bases. CDR1 SGHTA and CDR2 FQGNSA come from the germline V gene. V dropped 2 bases and J dropped 11; count of bases not matched to a gene: 9. This CDR3 contains 15 residues.

The CDR3 region has the DNA TGTGCCAGTAGTAATACAGGGGGTGGAAATCAGCCCCAGCATTTT. Residues: CASSNTGGGNQPQHF. The chain has TRBV19 and TRBJ1-5, with 8 bases lining up with TRBD1. CDR1 LNHDA and CDR2 SQIVND come from the germline V gene (reference sequence). This CDR3 contains 15 residues. The junction had 6 bases not matched to a gene; V was cut back by 4 bases and J by 4 bases.